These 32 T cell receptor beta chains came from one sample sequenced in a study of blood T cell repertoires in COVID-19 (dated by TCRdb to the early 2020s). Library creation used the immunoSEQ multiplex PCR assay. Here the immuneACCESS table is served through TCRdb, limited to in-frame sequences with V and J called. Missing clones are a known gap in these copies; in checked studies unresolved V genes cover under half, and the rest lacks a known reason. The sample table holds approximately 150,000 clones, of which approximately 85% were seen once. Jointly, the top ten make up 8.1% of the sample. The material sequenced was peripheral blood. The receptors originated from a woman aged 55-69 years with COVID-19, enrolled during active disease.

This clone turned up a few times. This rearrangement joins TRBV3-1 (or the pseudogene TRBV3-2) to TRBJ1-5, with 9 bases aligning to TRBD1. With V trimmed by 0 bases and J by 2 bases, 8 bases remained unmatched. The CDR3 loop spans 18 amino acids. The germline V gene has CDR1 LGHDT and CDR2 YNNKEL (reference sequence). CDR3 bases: TGTGCCAGCAGCCAAGAACGACAGGGGGTAGGGGGCAATCAGCCCCAGCATTTT. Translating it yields CASSQERQGVGGNQPQHF.

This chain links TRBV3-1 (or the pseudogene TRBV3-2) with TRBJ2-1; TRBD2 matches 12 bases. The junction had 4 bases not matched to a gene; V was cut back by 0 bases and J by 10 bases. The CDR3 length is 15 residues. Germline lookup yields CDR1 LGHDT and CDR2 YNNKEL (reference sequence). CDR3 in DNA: TGTGCCAGCAGCCAAGATCTAGCGGGGGGGCGGGAGCAGTTCTTC. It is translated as CASSQDLAGGREQFF.

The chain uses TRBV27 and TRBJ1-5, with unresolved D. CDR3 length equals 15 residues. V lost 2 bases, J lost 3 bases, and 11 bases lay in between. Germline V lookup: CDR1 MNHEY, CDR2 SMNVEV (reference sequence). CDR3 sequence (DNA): TGTGCCAGCAGTTTAGGAGGGAGGGCCAATCAGCCCCAGCATTTT. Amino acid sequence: CASSLGGRANQPQHF.

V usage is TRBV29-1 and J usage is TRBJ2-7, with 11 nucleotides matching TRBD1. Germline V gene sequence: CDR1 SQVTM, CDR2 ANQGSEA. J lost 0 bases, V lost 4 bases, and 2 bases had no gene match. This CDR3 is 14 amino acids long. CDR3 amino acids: CSVGTGGSSYEQYF. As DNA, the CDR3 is TGCAGCGTTGGGACAGGGGGCAGCTCCTACGAGCAGTACTTC.

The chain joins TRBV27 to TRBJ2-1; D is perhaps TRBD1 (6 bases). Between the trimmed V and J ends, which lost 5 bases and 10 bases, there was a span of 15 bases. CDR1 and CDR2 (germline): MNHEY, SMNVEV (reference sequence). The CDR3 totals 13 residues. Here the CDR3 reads CASSQSRDTEQFF. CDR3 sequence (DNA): TGTGCCAGCAGTCAATCCCGGGACACCGAGCAGTTCTTC.

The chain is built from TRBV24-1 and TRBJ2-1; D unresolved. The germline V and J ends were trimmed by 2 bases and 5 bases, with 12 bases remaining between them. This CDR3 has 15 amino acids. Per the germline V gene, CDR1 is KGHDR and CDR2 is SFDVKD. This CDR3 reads CATSDYASYDNEQFF. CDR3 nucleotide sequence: TGTGCCACCAGTGATTACGCGTCCTATGACAATGAGCAGTTCTTC.

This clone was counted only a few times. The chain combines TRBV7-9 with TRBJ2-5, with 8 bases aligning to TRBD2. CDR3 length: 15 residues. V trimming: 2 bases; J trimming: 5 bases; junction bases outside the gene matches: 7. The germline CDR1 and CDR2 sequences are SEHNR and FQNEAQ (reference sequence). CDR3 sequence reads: CASSLSTGGTETQYF. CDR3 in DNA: TGTGCCAGCAGCTTATCGACGGGAGGGACTGAGACCCAGTACTTC. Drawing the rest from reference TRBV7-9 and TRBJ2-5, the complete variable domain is DTGVSQNPRHKITKRGQNVTFRCDPISEHNRLYWYRQTLGQGPEFLTYFQNEAQLEKSRLLSDRFSAERPKGSFSTLEIQRTEQGDSAMYLCASSLSTGGTETQYFGPGTRLLVL.

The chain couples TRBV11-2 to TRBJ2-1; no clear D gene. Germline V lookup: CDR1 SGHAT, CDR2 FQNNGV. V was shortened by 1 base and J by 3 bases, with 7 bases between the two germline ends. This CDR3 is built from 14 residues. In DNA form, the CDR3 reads TGTGCCAGCAGCTTAGGAGCGCGCTACAATGAGCAGTTCTTC. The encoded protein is CASSLGARYNEQFF.

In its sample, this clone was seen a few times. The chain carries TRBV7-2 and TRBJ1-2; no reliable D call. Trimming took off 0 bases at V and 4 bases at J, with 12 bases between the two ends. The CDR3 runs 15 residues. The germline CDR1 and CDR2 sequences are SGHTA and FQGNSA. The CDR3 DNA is TGTGCCAGCAGCTTAGCGCAGCGCAGCTCCTATGGCTACACCTTC. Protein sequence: CASSLAQRSSYGYTF. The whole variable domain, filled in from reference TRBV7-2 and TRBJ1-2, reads GAGVSQSPSNKVTEKGKDVELRCDPISGHTALYWYRQSLGQGLEFLIYFQGNSAPDKSGLPSDRFSAERTGGSVSTLTIQRTQQEDSAVYLCASSLAQRSSYGYTFGSGTRLTVV.

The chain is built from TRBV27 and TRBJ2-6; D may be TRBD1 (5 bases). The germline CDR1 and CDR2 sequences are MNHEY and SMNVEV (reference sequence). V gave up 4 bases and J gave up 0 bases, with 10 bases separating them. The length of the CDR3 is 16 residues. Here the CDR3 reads CASSSPGLSGANVLTF. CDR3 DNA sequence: TGTGCCAGCAGTTCACCAGGGCTCTCTGGGGCCAACGTCCTGACTTTC.

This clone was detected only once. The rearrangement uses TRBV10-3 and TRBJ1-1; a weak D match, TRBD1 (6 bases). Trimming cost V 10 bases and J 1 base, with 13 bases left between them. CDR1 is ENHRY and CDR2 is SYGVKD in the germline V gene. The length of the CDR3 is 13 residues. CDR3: CATPDRSNTEAFF. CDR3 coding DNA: TGTGCCACACCGGACAGATCGAACACTGAAGCTTTCTTT.

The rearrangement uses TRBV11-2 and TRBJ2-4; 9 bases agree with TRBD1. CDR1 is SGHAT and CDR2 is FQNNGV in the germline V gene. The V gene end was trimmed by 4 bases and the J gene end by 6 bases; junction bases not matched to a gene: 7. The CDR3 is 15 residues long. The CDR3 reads CASSWNRGPVNIQYF. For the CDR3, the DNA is TGTGCCAGCAGCTGGAACAGGGGGCCGGTAAACATTCAGTACTTC.

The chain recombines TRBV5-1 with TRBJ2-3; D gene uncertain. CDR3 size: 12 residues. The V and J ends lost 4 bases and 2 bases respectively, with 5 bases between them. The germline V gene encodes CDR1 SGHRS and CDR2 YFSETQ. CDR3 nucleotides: TGCGCCAGCAGCATAGACACAGATACGCAGTATTTT. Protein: CASSIDTDTQYF.

The DNA of the CDR3 is TGTGCCAGCCGCGAGGGTGGGGTCACAGATACGCAGTATTTT. Protein: CASREGGVTDTQYF. The V gene is TRBV18, the J gene TRBJ2-3, with TRBD2 as a possible D gene (5 bases). The V and J ends lost 8 bases and 2 bases respectively, with 14 bases between them. The CDR3 has 14 amino acids. CDR1 and CDR2 from the germline V gene are KGHSH and LQKENI.

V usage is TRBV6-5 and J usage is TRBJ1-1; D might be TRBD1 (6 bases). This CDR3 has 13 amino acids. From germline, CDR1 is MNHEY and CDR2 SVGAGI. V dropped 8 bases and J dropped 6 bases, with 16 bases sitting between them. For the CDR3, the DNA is TGTGCCAGCCGGCCGGGGGGCAGGTCTGAAGCTTTCTTT. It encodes CASRPGGRSEAFF.

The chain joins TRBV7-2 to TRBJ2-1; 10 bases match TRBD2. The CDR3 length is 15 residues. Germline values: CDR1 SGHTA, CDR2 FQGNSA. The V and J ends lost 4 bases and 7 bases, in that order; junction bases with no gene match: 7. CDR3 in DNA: TGTGCCAGCAGCTATATCCTAGCGGGAGTGAATGAGCAGTTCTTC. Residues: CASSYILAGVNEQFF.

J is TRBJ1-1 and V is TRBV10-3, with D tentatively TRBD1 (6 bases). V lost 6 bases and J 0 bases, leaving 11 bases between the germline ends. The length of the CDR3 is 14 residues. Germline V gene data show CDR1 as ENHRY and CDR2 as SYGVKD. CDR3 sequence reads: CAIRSRGMNTEAFF. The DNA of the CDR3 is TGTGCCATCAGGAGCAGGGGAATGAACACTGAAGCTTTCTTT.

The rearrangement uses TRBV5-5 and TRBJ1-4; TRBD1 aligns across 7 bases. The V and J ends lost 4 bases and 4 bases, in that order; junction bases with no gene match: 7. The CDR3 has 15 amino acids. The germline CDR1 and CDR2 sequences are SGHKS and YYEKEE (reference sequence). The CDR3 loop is CASSVQTGNNEKLFF. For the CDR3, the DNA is TGTGCCAGCAGCGTACAGACAGGGAATAATGAAAAACTGTTTTTT.

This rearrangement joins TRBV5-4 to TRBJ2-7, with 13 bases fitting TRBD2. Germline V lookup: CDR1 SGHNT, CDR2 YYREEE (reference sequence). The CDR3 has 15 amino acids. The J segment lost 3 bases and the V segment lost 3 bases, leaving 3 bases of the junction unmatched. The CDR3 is CASSWGTSGDYEQYF. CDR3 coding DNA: TGTGCCAGCAGCTGGGGGACTAGCGGGGACTACGAGCAGTACTTC.

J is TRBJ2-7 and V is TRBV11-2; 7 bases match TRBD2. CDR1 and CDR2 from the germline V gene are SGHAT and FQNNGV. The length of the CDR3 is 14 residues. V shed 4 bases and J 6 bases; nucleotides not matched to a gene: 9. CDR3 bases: TGTGCCAGCAGCTCCCTCCTGACTAGCTCCGAGCAGTACGTC. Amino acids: CASSSLLTSSEQYV.

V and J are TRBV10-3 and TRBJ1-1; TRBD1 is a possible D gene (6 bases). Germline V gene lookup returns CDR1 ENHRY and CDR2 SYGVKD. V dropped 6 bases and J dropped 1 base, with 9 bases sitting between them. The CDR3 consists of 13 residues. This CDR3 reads CAIRMDRNTEAFF. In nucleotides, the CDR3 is TGTGCCATCAGGATGGACAGGAACACTGAAGCTTTCTTT.

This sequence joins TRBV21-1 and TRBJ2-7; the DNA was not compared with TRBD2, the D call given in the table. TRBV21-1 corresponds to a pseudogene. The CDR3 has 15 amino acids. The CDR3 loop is CASRGCPEDSYEQYF. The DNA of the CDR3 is TGTGCCAGCAGGGGGTGTCCGGAGGACTCCTACGAGCAGTACTTC.

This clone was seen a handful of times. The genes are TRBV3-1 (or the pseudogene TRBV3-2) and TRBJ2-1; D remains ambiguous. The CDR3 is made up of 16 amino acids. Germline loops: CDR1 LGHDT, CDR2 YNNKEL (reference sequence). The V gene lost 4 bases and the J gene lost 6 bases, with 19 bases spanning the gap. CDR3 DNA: TGTGCCAGCAGCCTGTTGCGGCCTCTTGAGTTCAATGAGCAGTTCTTC. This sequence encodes CASSLLRPLEFNEQFF.

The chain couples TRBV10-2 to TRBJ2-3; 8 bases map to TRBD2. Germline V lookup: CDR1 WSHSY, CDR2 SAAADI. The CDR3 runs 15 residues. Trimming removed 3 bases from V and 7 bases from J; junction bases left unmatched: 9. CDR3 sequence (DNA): TGCGCCAGCAGTGAACCCGGGACTAGAGGGAATACGCAGTATTTT. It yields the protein CASSEPGTRGNTQYF.

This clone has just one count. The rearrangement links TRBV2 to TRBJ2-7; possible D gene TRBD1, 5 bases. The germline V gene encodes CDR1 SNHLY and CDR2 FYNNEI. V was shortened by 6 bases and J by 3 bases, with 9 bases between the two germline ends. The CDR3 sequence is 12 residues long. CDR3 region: CASSFDSYEQYV. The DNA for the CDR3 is TGTGCCAGCAGCTTCGACAGCTACGAGCAGTACGTC.

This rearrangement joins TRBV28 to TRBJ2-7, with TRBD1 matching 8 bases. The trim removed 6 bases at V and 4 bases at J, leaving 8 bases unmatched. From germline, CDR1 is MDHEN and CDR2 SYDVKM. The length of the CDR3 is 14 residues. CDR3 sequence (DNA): TGTGCCAGCAGAGGGAGGACAGGGAGTTACGAGCAGTACTTC. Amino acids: CASRGRTGSYEQYF. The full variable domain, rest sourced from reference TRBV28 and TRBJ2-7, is DVKVTQSSRYLVKRTGEKVFLECVQDMDHENMFWYRQDPGLGLRLIYFSYDVKMKEKGDIPEGYSVSREKKERFSLILESASTNQTSMYLCASRGRTGSYEQYFGPGTRLTVT.

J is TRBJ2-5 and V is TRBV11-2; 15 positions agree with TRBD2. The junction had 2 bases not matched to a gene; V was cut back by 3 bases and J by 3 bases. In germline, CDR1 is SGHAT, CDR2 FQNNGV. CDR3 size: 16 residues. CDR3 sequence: CASSFGLAGGEETQYF. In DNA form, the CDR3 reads TGTGCCAGCAGCTTCGGACTAGCGGGAGGGGAAGAGACCCAGTACTTC.

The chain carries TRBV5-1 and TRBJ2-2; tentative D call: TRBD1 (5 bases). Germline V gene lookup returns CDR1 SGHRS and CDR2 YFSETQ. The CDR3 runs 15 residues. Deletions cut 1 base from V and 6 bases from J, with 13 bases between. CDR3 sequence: CASSLRPARAGELFF. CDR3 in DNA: TGCGCCAGCAGCTTGCGTCCAGCCAGGGCCGGGGAGCTGTTTTTT.

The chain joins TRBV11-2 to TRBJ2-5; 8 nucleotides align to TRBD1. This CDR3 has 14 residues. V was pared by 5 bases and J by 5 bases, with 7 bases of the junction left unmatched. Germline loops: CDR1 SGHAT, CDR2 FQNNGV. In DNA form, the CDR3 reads TGTGCCAGCAGCCGGACAGGGAGGCTCGAGACCCAGTACTTC. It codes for CASSRTGRLETQYF. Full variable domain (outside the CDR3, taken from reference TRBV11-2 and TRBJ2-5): EAGVAQSPRYKIIEKRQSVAFWCNPISGHATLYWYQQILGQGPKLLIQFQNNGVVDDSQLPKDRFSAERLKGVDSTLKIQPAKLEDSAVYLCASSRTGRLETQYFGPGTRLLVL.

CDR3 DNA sequence: TGTGCCAGCAGCTTCCGACTAGCGCCCAATGAGCAGTTCTTC. Its translation: CASSFRLAPNEQFF. This chain joins TRBV14 and TRBJ2-1; 8 bases map to TRBD2. J was trimmed by 6 bases and V by 5 bases; bases with no gene match: 6. This CDR3 is built from 14 residues. Germline V gene sequence: CDR1 SGHDN, CDR2 FVKESK.

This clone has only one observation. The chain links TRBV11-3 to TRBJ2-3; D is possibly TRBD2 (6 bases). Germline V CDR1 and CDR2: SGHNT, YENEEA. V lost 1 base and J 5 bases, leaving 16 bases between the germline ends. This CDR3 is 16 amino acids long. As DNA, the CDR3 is TGTGCCAGCAGCTTAGGAGGGGCGGGATCTAAAGATACGCAGTATTTT. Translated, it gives CASSLGGAGSKDTQYF.

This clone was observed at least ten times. The CDR3 bases are TGTGCCAGCAGCTTCAGTCGGTCAGGGGGAGCTTTCTTT. It encodes CASSFSRSGGAFF. The V and J genes are TRBV11-2 and TRBJ1-1, with 7 bases fitting TRBD1. This CDR3 is 13 amino acids long. Unmatched junction bases numbered 8, after V lost 3 bases and J lost 10 bases. Germline CDR1 reads SGHAT; CDR2 reads FQNNGV.